Listed below are T cell receptor beta chains from one sample, sequenced in a study of circulating CD8 cells and anti-PD-1 response in melanoma. TCRdb processed the reads anew with MiXCR; each CDR3 protein has one entry. The sample includes 400 to 500 distinct CDR3 sequences, approximately 4.5% of them seen just once. Sequenced material: CD8+ T cells from PBMCs, taken at baseline or after one month of anti-PD-1 therapy (not recorded which). The receptors here all came from a human donor with melanoma. The CDR3 runs from the conserved cysteine through the conserved F or W. Fields, in order: clone size, D gene, V gene, J gene, CDR3 DNA, CDR3 protein. The D gene is left open where the match is weak. Not every row has a clone size; where given, it reads once, few, many or a size class.

-	TRBD1	TRBV5-4	TRBJ2-7	TGTGGCAGCAGCGTGGACAGGGCGCATCGAGAGCAGTACTTC	CGSSVDRAHREQYF
medium-sized	-	TRBV4-1	TRBJ2-1	TGCGCCAGCAGCCAATTCACTAAGCAGTTCTTC	CASSQFTKQFF
large	TRBD2	TRBV25-1	TRBJ2-1	TGTGCCAGCTTAGCGGGGGGTCCCGACAATGAGCAGTTCTTC	CASLAGGPDNEQFF
large	TRBD2	TRBV5-5	TRBJ2-7	TGTGCCAGCAGCCCCAGGACTAGCCGGAGCGAGCAGTACTTC	CASSPRTSRSEQYF
large	-	TRBV12-5	TRBJ2-7	TGTGCTAGTGCCGAAGGGGCTAACTACGAGCAGTACTTC	CASAEGANYEQYF
large	-	TRBV2	TRBJ2-1	TGTGCCAGCAGTGAATGGGGCAAGTCTGGCAATGAGCAGTTCTTC	CASSEWGKSGNEQFF
medium-sized	TRBD1	TRBV28	TRBJ2-7	TGTGCCAGCAGCCGGGGACAGGGCACTACCTACGAGCAGTACTTC	CASSRGQGTTYEQYF
large	TRBD1	TRBV24-1	TRBJ2-4	TGTGCCACCAGCACCCTTACCCCGCAGGGGGCGGTAAGGAACATTCAGTACTTC	CATSTLTPQGAVRNIQYF
large	TRBD1	TRBV11-2	TRBJ2-7	TGTGCCAGCAGCTCTGAAGACAGGGGGCTAAACGAGCAGTACTTC	CASSSEDRGLNEQYF
large	-	TRBV27	TRBJ2-7	TGTGCCAGCAGTCTAACCACGAGCTCCTACGAGCAGTACTTC	CASSLTTSSYEQYF
-	-	TRBV19	TRBJ2-3	TGTGCCAGTAGTATAGGTGCTTATAGCAATCAGCCCCAGTATTTT	CASSIGAYSNQPQYF
large	-	TRBV29-1	TRBJ2-1	TGCAGCGCTGAGGGTGGCCTAAGCTCCTACAATGAGCAGTTCTTC	CSAEGGLSSYNEQFF
large	TRBD2	TRBV24-1	TRBJ2-1	TGTGCCACCAGTGAGTCGACCGGACTAGCGGGAGTTGTGGATGAGCAGTTCTTC	CATSESTGLAGVVDEQFF
large	-	TRBV29-1	TRBJ2-1	TGCAGCGTTTCCGGGACGTCGAGCAATGAGCAGTTCTTC	CSVSGTSSNEQFF
large	-	TRBV21-1	TRBJ1-1	TGTGCCAGCAGCAAGGGACACAGTATGAACACTGAAGCTTTCTTT	CASSKGHSMNTEAFF
large	TRBD1	TRBV29-1	TRBJ2-1	TGCAGCGTTGACTCCATCGACAGGGCTTACTACAATGAGCAGTTCTTC	CSVDSIDRAYYNEQFF
large	TRBD1	TRBV29-1	TRBJ1-1	TGCAGCGGGACAGGGGGCGGCACTGAAGCTTTCTTT	CSGTGGGTEAFF
large	TRBD1	TRBV2	TRBJ2-7	TGTGCCAGCAAGACAGGGTCTAGGGAGCAGTACTTC	CASKTGSREQYF
medium-sized	-	TRBV7-9	TRBJ2-7	TGTGCCAGCAGCTTAGGGGGGGACGGCAGGTACGAGCAGTACTTC	CASSLGGDGRYEQYF
few	-	TRBV14	TRBJ1-5	TGTGCCAGCAGCCCTGCAGGGGAAAAGGATCAGCCCCAGCATTTT	CASSPAGEKDQPQHF
large	TRBD1	TRBV20-1	TRBJ2-7	TGCAGTGCTAGAGATTGGGACAGTTTCTCCTACGAGCAGTACTTC	CSARDWDSFSYEQYF
medium-sized	-	TRBV19	TRBJ1-2	TGTGCCAGTACCGATAAGACCTATGGCTACACCTTC	CASTDKTYGYTF
large	-	TRBV19	TRBJ2-3	TGTGCCAGTAGAAAGCGGAGTCAGGGTTTGACAGATACGCAGTATTTT	CASRKRSQGLTDTQYF
large	-	TRBV28	TRBJ2-7	TGTGCCAGCACAGGAGGAGCCTTCCACGAGCAGTACTTC	CASTGGAFHEQYF
medium-sized	TRBD2	TRBV5-4	TRBJ2-2	TGTGCCAGCAGCTTTGGGGGGGCCGGGGAGCTGTTTTTT	CASSFGGAGELFF
large	-	TRBV29-1	TRBJ1-2	TGCAGCGCCGCTGTTGCCTCCGATGGCTACACCTTC	CSAAVASDGYTF
medium-sized	TRBD2	TRBV29-1	TRBJ2-7	TGCAGCGGAACAAGCGGGAGTTCCTACGAGCAGTACTTC	CSGTSGSSYEQYF
medium-sized	TRBD2	TRBV14	TRBJ2-7	TGTGCCAGCAGCCAAGAGGCTAGCGGGATACTTAACTACGAGCAGTACTTC	CASSQEASGILNYEQYF
medium-sized	-	TRBV19	TRBJ1-2	TGTGCCAGTAGTGTTAACAGGGATGGCTACACCTTC	CASSVNRDGYTF
large	TRBD2	TRBV20-1	TRBJ2-7	TGCAGTGCTCCAAGACTAGCGGACGTAACCTACGAGCAGTACTTC	CSAPRLADVTYEQYF
large	-	TRBV20-1	TRBJ2-2	TGCAGTGCTAGACCCCGCGTAGAAACCGGGGAGCTGTTTTTT	CSARPRVETGELFF
large	TRBD1	TRBV11-1	TRBJ2-1	TGTGCCAGCAGCGCCCGACAGGGGGCGATCGACAATGAGCAGTTCTTC	CASSARQGAIDNEQFF
large	TRBD2	TRBV7-2	TRBJ2-7	TGTGCCAGCAGCGGACCCGGACTAGCGGGAGGCTTAGCCCCCTACGAGCAGTACTTC	CASSGPGLAGGLAPYEQYF
medium-sized	-	TRBV19	TRBJ2-1	TGTGCCAGTAGTACAGGGAGCTCCTACAATGAGCAGTTCTTC	CASSTGSSYNEQFF
large	-	TRBV6-5	TRBJ2-1	TGTGCCAGCAGTGGCCTTCGAGAGATAAACAATGAGCAGTTCTTC	CASSGLREINNEQFF
large	TRBD2	TRBV19	TRBJ2-1	TGTGCCAGTAGTATGCGGGGGGGCGTCTACAATGAGCAGTTCTTC	CASSMRGGVYNEQFF
medium-sized	-	TRBV29-1	TRBJ2-7	TGCAGCGTTGAAGATAAGGGGGGCGGGAGCGTCTACGAGCAGTACTTC	CSVEDKGGGSVYEQYF
large	TRBD1	TRBV29-1	TRBJ2-7	TGCAGCGTAAATACCGGGACAGCCGAGCAGTACTTC	CSVNTGTAEQYF
large	-	TRBV29-1	TRBJ2-7	TGCAGCGTTGAGGCCGTGGGGGACGGGCTTCTATACGAGCAGTACTTC	CSVEAVGDGLLYEQYF
large	-	TRBV13	TRBJ2-1	TGTGCCAGCAGCTTAGTGCCCCGCTACAATGAGCAGTTCTTC	CASSLVPRYNEQFF